The subject of this entry is one T cell receptor (beta chain). Its cognate antigen is unknown. These data belong to a study of identifying expanded T cells in peripheral blood. Whole-study findings and limits: Across healthy donors, higher total template counts meant significantly greater approximately two-week count variance. Differentially abundant clones: about 1.2 between replicates, just under 17 at around 14 days, 19 to 20 at four.

Here immunoSEQ multiplex PCR was the method, and the copy in TCRdb shows in-frame clones only, minus some. The sample lists about 100,000 clones, 80% to 90% occurring once. During the collection period, no donor immune events like infections were recorded. The ends lost 8 bases at V and 9 bases at J; junction bases unmatched: 12. Germline CDR1 ENHRY, CDR2 SYGVKD. The CDR3 extends over 14 amino acids. The chain employs TRBV10-3 and TRBJ2-5; 10 bases are shared with TRBD1. The sample was blood. This sequence originates from a person between 18 and 75 years old in good health. CDR3 region: CAIGGPGTGEPQYF. CDR3 DNA: TGTGCCATCGGGGGTCCCGGGACAGGGGAGCCCCAGTACTTC.